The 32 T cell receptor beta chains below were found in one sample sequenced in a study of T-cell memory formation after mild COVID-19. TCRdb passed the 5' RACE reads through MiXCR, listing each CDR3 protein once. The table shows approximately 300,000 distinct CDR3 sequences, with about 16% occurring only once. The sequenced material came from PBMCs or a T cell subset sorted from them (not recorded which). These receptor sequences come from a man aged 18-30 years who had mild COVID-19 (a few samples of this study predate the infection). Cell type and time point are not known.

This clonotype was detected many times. CDR3 bases: TGCGCCAGCAGCATCCGGACTAGCGGGGGAGAGTACCAAGAGACCCAGTACTTC. Protein sequence: CASSIRTSGGEYQETQYF. This chain connects TRBV4-3 to TRBJ2-5, with 13 bases identical to TRBD2. The CDR3 sequence is 18 residues long. Germline V gives CDR1 LGHNA, CDR2 YSLEER. The J segment lost 0 bases and the V segment lost 5 bases, leaving 9 bases of the junction unmatched.

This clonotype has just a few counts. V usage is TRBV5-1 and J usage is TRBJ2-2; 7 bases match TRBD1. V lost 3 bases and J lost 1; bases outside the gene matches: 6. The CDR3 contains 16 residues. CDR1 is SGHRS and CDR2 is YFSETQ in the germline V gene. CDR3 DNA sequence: TGCGCCAGCAGCTCTCCCAGGGGGATGAACACCGGGGAGCTGTTTTTT. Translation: CASSSPRGMNTGELFF.

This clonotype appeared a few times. CDR3 coding DNA: TGCGCCAGCAGCCAAGTTGTGGGCTTAAATCAGCCCCAGCATTTT. This gives the protein CASSQVVGLNQPQHF. J is TRBJ1-5 and V is TRBV4-1; no clear D. The CDR3 runs 15 residues. The ends were cut back, 1 base at V and 4 bases at J, with 11 bases in the middle. The germline gives CDR1 MGHRA, CDR2 YSYEKL.

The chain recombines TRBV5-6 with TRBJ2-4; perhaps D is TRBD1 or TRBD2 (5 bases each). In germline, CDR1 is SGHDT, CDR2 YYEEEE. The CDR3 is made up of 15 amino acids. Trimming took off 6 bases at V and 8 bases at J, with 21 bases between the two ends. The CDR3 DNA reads TGTGCCAGCACCCGCGTCCGGGGCGTTCAGGACATTCAGTACTTC. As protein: CASTRVRGVQDIQYF.

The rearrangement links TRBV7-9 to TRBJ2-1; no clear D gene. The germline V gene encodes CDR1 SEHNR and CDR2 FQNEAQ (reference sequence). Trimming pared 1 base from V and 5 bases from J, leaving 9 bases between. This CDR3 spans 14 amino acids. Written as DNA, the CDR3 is TGTGCCAGCAGCTTAGAAGGCCTACACAATGAGCAGTTCTTC. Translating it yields CASSLEGLHNEQFF.

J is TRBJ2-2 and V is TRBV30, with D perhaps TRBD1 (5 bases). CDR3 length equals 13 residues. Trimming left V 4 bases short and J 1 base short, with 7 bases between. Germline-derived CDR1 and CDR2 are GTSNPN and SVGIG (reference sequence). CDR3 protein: CAWTTGNTGELFF. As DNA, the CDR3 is TGTGCCTGGACTACAGGGAACACCGGGGAGCTGTTTTTT.

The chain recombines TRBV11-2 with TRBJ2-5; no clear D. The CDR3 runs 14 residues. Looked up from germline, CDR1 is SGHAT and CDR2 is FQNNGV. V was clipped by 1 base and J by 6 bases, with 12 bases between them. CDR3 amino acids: CASSLGAWAQTQYF. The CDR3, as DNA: TGTGCCAGCAGCTTAGGGGCATGGGCGCAGACCCAGTACTTC. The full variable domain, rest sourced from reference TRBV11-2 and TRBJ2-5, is EAGVAQSPRYKIIEKRQSVAFWCNPISGHATLYWYQQILGQGPKLLIQFQNNGVVDDSQLPKDRFSAERLKGVDSTLKIQPAKLEDSAVYLCASSLGAWAQTQYFGPGTRLLVL.

CDR3 coding DNA: TGTGCCACCAGTGATACCATAGGGACAGGGGAGACAGATACGCAGTATTTT. The encoded protein is CATSDTIGTGETDTQYF. The chain has TRBV24-1 and TRBJ2-3, with TRBD1 matching over 10 bases. With 3 bases clipped from V and 3 bases from J, the junction kept 8 bases outside the gene matches. CDR3 length: 17 residues. CDR1 and CDR2 from the germline V gene are KGHDR and SFDVKD.

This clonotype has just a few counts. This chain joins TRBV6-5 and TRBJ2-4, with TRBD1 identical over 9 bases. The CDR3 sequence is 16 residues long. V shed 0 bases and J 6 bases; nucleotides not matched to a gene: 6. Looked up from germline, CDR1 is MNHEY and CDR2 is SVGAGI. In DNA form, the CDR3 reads TGTGCCAGCAGTTACTCTGGGACAGGGAGCACAAACATTCAGTACTTC. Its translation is CASSYSGTGSTNIQYF.

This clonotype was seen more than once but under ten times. CDR3 sequence: CASSENEGREQYF. For the CDR3, the DNA is TGTGCCAGCAGTGAAAACGAGGGCCGGGAGCAGTACTTC. V gene TRBV2 combines with J gene TRBJ2-7, with D tentatively TRBD2 (5 bases). CDR1 and CDR2 (germline): SNHLY, FYNNEI. CDR3 length: 13 amino acids. The V end was cut by 2 bases, the J end by 7 bases, with 12 bases between.

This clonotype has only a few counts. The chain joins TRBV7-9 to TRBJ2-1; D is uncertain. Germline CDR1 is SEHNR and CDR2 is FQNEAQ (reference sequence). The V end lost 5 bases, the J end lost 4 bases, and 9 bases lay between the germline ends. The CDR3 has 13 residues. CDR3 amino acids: CASSRRRYNEQFF. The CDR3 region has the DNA TGTGCCAGCAGCCGCAGGCGATACAATGAGCAGTTCTTC.

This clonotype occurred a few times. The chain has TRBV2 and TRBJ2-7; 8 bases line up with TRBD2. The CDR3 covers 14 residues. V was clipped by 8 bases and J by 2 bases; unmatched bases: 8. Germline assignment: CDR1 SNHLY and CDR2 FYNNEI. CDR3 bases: TGTGCCAGCCATTCGAGCGGGGGAACCTACGAGCAGTACGTC. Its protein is CASHSSGGTYEQYV.

The CDR3 DNA follows: TGTGCCACCAGTGACCCCGGGGCAGCCCAGCATTTT. It is translated as CATSDPGAAQHF. This chain connects TRBV24-1 to TRBJ1-5; TRBD1 is a possible D gene (5 bases). The V gene's germline CDR1 is KGHDR and CDR2 SFDVKD. This CDR3 is 12 amino acids long. The V and J ends lost 4 bases and 11 bases respectively, with 11 bases between them.

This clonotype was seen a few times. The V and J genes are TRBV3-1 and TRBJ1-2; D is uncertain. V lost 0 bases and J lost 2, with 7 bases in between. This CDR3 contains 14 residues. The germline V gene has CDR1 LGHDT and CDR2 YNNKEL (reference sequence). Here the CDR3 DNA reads TGTGCCAGCAGCCAAGATTTGGCCAACTATGGCTACACCTTC. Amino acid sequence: CASSQDLANYGYTF.

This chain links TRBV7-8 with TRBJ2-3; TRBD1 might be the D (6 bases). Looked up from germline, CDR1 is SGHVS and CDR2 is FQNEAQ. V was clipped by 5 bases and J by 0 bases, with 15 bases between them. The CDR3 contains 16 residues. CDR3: CASSLFRGASTDTQYF. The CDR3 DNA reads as TGTGCCAGCAGCCTTTTCAGGGGTGCTAGCACAGATACGCAGTATTTT.

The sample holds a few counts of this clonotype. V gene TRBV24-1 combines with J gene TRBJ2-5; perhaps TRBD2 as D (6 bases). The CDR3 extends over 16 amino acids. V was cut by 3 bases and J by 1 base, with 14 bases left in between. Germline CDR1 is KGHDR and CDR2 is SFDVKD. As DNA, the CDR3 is TGTGCCACCAGTGATCCCTTACGGGGGTTCCAAGAGACCCAGTACTTC. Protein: CATSDPLRGFQETQYF.

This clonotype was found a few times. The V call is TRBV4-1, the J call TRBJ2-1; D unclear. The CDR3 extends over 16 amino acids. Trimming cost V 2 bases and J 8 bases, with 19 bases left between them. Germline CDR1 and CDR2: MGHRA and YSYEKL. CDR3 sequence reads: CASSQFPRGFIDEQFF. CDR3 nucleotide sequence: TGCGCCAGCAGCCAATTCCCCCGCGGTTTCATCGATGAGCAGTTCTTC.

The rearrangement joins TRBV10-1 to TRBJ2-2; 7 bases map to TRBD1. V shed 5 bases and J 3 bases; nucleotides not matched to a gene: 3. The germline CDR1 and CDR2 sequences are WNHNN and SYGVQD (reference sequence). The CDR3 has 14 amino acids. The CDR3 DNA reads TGCGCCAGCAGTCGGGACAGAGACACCGGGGAGCTGTTTTTT. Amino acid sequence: CASSRDRDTGELFF.

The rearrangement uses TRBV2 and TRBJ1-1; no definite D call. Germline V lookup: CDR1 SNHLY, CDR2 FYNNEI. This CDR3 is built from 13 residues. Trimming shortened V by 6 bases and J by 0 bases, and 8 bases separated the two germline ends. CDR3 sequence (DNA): TGTGCCAGCAGAGGAGAGGTGAACACTGAAGCTTTCTTT. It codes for CASRGEVNTEAFF.

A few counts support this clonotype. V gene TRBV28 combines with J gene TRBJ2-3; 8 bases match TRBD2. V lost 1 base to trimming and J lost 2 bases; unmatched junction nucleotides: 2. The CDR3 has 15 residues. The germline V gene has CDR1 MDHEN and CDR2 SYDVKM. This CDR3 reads CASSLLRGATDTQYF. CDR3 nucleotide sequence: TGTGCCAGCAGTTTATTGCGGGGGGCCACAGATACGCAGTATTTT.

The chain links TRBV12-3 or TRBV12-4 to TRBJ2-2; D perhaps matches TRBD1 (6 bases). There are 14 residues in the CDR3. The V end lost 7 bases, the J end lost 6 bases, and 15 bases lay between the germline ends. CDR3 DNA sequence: TGTGCCAGCAACCTACCCCCAGGGGCCGGGGAGCTGTTTTTT. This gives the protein CASNLPPGAGELFF.

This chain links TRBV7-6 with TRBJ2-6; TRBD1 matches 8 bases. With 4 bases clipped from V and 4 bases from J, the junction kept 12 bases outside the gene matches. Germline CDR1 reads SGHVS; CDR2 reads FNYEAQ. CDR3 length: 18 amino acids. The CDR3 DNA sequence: TGTGCCAGCAGCTCCCACTGGGACAGGCTCTCCGGGGCCAACGTCCTGACTTTC. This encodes CASSSHWDRLSGANVLTF. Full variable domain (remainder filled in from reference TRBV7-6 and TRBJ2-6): GAGVSQSPRYKVTKRGQDVALRCDPISGHVSLYWYRQALGQGPEFLTYFNYEAQQDKSGLPNDRFSAERPEGSISTLTIQRTEQRDSAMYRCASSSHWDRLSGANVLTFGAGSRLTVL.

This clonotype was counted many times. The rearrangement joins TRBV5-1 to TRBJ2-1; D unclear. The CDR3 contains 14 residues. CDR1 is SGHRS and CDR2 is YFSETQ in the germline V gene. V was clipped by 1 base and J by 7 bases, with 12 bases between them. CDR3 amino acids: CASSLLTQINEQFF. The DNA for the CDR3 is TGCGCCAGCAGCTTGTTGACCCAAATAAATGAGCAGTTCTTC.

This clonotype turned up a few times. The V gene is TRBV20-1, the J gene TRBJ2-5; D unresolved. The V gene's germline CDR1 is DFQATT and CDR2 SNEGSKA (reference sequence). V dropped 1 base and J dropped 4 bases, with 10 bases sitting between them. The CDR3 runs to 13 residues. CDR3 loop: CSARAPPSETQYF. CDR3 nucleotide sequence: TGCAGTGCTAGAGCCCCACCCTCAGAGACCCAGTACTTC.

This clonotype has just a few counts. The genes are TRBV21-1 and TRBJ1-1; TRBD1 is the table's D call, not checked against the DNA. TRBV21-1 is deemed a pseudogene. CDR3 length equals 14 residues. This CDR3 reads CASTPRGVNTEAFF. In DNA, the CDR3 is TGTGCCAGCACCCCAAGGGGAGTTAACACTGAAGCTTTCTTT.

CDR3 sequence (DNA): TGTGCCAGCACCACGGGGCGCCGGGAGCAGTACGTC. Encoded protein: CASTTGRREQYV. The gene calls are TRBV6-1 and TRBJ2-7; D may be TRBD1 or TRBD2 (5 bases each). The germline gives CDR1 MNHNS, CDR2 SASEGT. The CDR3 runs to 12 residues. The V and J ends lost 7 bases and 7 bases respectively, with 14 bases between them.

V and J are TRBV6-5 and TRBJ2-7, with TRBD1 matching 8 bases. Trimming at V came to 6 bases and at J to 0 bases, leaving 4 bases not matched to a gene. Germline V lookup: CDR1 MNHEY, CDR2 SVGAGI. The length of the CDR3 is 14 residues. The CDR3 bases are TGTGCCAGCAGACCAGACAGGGGCTCCTACGAGCAGTACGTC. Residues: CASRPDRGSYEQYV.

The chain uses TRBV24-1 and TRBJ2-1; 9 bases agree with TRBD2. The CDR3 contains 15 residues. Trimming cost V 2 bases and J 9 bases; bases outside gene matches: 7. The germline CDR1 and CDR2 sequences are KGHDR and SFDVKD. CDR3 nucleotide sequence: TGTGCCACCAGTGATTCCTGGACTAGCGAAGGTGAGCAGTTCTTC. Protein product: CATSDSWTSEGEQFF.

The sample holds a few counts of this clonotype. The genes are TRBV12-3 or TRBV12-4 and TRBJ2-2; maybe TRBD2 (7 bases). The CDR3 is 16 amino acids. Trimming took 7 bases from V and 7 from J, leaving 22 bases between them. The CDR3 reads CASTLWSAGAGGELFF. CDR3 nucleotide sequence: TGTGCCAGCACCCTCTGGTCGGCGGGGGCCGGCGGGGAGCTGTTTTTT.

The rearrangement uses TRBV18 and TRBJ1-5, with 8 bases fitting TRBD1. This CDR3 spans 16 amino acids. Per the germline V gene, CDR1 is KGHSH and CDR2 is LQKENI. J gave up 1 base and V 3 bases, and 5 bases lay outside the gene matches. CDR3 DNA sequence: TGTGCCAGCTCACCCTCAGGGGGCGCGAGCAATCAGCCCCAGCATTTT. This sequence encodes CASSPSGGASNQPQHF. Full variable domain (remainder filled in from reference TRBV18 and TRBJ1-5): NAGVMQNPRHLVRRRGQEARLRCSPMKGHSHVYWYRQLPEEGLKFMVYLQKENIIDESGMPKERFSAEFPKEGPSILRIQQVVRGDSAAYFCASSPSGGASNQPQHFGDGTRLSIL.

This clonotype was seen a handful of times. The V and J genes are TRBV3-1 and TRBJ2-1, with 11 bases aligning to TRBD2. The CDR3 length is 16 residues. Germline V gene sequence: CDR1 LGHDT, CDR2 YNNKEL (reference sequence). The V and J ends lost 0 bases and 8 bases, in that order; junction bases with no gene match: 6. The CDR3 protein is CASSQEGGLAGDEQFF. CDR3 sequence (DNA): TGTGCCAGCAGCCAAGAGGGCGGACTAGCGGGCGATGAGCAGTTCTTC.

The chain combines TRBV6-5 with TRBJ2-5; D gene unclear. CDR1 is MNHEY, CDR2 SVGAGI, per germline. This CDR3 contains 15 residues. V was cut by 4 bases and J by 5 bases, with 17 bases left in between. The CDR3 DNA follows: TGTGCCAGCAGTTCCAACCCCGGACCAATCGAGACCCAGTACTTC. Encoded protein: CASSSNPGPIETQYF.